This T cell receptor (beta chain) stems from a study of cytomegalovirus exposure and HLA in healthy donors. The study sampled nominally healthy donors, though unrecorded immune exposures were likely. As for this clone: Its antigen is currently unknown.

V lost 5 bases, J lost 5 bases, and 6 bases lay in between. The CDR3 is 11 amino acids. Germline CDR1 reads SEHNR; CDR2 reads FQNEAQ (reference sequence). Study-level results: No immune exposure information besides CMV serostatus was available. Certain indistinguishable V segments, among them TRBV6-2 and TRBV6-3, were excluded.

PCR was performed using 60 Vbeta and 13 Jbeta primers. Generated by immunoSEQ multiplex PCR, the TCRdb table keeps only in-frame clones and is missing some. This repertoire shows 35,000 to 50,000 clones, roughly 47% found once; its top ten account for 9% to 13%. The sample was PBMCs. The chain has TRBV7-9 and TRBJ1-1; D is undetermined. The receptor comes from a human donor in good health. Here the CDR3 reads CASSRDTEAFF. For the CDR3, the DNA is TGTGCCAGCAGCCGGGATACTGAAGCTTTCTTT.